The T cell receptor beta chain described here comes from a study of neurological immune-mediated disorders. Whole-study results and caveats: Multiple sclerosis patients had less TCR clonal expansion than even healthy controls, unlike HTLV-1-associated myelopathy.

As healthy controls, volunteers from a blood bank in Maryland, USA, were used. CDR3 length: 12 residues. With V trimmed by 5 bases and J by 7 bases, 2 bases remained unmatched. Germline V gene lookup returns CDR1 MNHEY and CDR2 SMNVEV (reference sequence). Synthesis of cDNA was accomplished via 5'RACE employing 10-nucleotide random UMIs. Per sequencing run, 15-18 subjects together gave over 190 million TCR-beta sequences. TCRdb processed the 5' RACE reads anew with MiXCR; each CDR3 protein has one entry. The sample shows almost 30,000 distinct CDR3 sequences, 9% to 13% of them seen only once. The table lists this clonotype with many counts. Antigen unknown.

The TCR comes from an older woman in good health. The sample was PBMCs. The genes are TRBV27 and TRBJ2-1, with TRBD2 identical over 7 bases. The CDR3 loop is CASSPGLNEQFF. The CDR3 DNA reads TGTGCCAGCAGTCCGGGACTAAATGAGCAGTTCTTC.